A selection of T cell receptor beta chains follows, all from one sample in a study of OX40 agonist ivuxolimab in advanced cancers. The table came from immunoSEQ multiplex PCR; TCRdb's copy has only in-frame clones and leaves some out. The sample includes roughly 49,000 clones, 75% to 90% of them seen just once. The sequences come from CD4+ or CD8+ T cells sorted from blood, collected in a trial of the OX40 agonist ivuxolimab. The receptor source for this set is an adult with an advanced solid tumor such as melanoma, head and neck, liver or kidney cancer. The CDR3 runs from the conserved cysteine through the conserved F or W. The order of the fields is clone size, D gene, J gene, V gene, CDR3 protein, CDR3 DNA. D genes are given only for firm matches. Clone size, where shown, is once, few, many, or a class for clones that have expanded.

clone_size: NA; d_call: TRBD1; j_call: TRBJ1-5; v_call: TRBV29-1; cdr3_aa: CSVLQGRDQPQHF; cdr3_nt: TGCAGCGTCCTACAGGGGCGAGATCAGCCCCAGCATTTT
clone_size: NA; d_call: TRBD2; j_call: TRBJ2-2; v_call: TRBV18; cdr3_aa: CASSPTSGGNTGELFF; cdr3_nt: TGTGCCAGCTCACCTACTAGCGGGGGTAACACCGGGGAGCTGTTTTTT
clone_size: NA; d_call: TRBD1; j_call: TRBJ1-2; v_call: TRBV18; cdr3_aa: CASSPRSQFGTLWGQGGDGYTF; cdr3_nt: TGTGCCAGCTCACCACGGTCCCAGTTCGGAACATTGTGGGGACAGGGCGGGGATGGCTACACCTTC
clone_size: NA; d_call: TRBD1; j_call: TRBJ1-1; v_call: TRBV6-1; cdr3_aa: CASSARQGLTEAFF; cdr3_nt: TGTGCCAGCAGTGCGAGACAGGGCCTCACTGAAGCTTTCTTT
clone_size: few; d_call: TRBD1; j_call: TRBJ1-6; v_call: TRBV14; cdr3_aa: CASSLQGAGGSPLHF; cdr3_nt: TGTGCCAGCAGCCTTCAGGGGGCAGGCGGTTCACCCCTCCACTTT
clone_size: NA; d_call: TRBD2; j_call: TRBJ2-3; v_call: TRBV7-2; cdr3_aa: CASSLDRLAGTWDTQYF; cdr3_nt: TGTGCCAGCAGCTTAGATCGCCTAGCGGGGACGTGGGATACGCAGTATTTT
clone_size: NA; d_call: NA; j_call: TRBJ1-2; v_call: TRBV7-3; cdr3_aa: CASSLQALAGPIYGYTF; cdr3_nt: TGTGCCAGCAGCTTACAGGCTCTGGCAGGCCCTATCTATGGCTACACCTTC
clone_size: NA; d_call: NA; j_call: TRBJ2-2; v_call: TRBV9; cdr3_aa: CASSVVGNTGELFF; cdr3_nt: TGTGCCAGCAGCGTAGTAGGGAACACCGGGGAGCTGTTTTTT
clone_size: NA; d_call: TRBD1; j_call: TRBJ1-5; v_call: TRBV9; cdr3_aa: CASSVGQGGYQPQHF; cdr3_nt: TGTGCCAGCAGCGTAGGACAGGGGGGCTATCAGCCCCAGCATTTT
clone_size: NA; d_call: TRBD1; j_call: TRBJ2-6; v_call: TRBV5-1; cdr3_aa: CASSPGQGRTVEGTGANVLTF; cdr3_nt: TGCGCCAGCAGTCCGGGACAGGGCAGAACCGTCGAAGGTACTGGGGCCAACGTCCTGACTTTC
clone_size: NA; d_call: NA; j_call: TRBJ2-2; v_call: TRBV6-4; cdr3_aa: CASRDTNTGELFF; cdr3_nt: TGTGCCAGCAGGGACACCAACACCGGGGAGCTGTTTTTT
clone_size: NA; d_call: TRBD1; j_call: TRBJ2-3; v_call: TRBV7-9; cdr3_aa: CASSSGQGKADTQYF; cdr3_nt: TGTGCCAGCAGCTCCGGACAGGGGAAGGCAGATACGCAGTATTTT
clone_size: NA; d_call: TRBD1; j_call: TRBJ1-2; v_call: TRBV11-2; cdr3_aa: CASSEDRGQKNYGYTF; cdr3_nt: TGTGCCAGCAGTGAGGACAGGGGGCAGAAAAACTATGGCTACACCTTC
clone_size: NA; d_call: TRBD1; j_call: TRBJ2-5; v_call: TRBV29-1; cdr3_aa: CSVAQGVQETQYF; cdr3_nt: TGCAGCGTTGCCCAGGGGGTCCAAGAGACCCAGTACTTC
clone_size: NA; d_call: NA; j_call: TRBJ2-1; v_call: TRBV2; cdr3_aa: CASSEGGGTPSYNEQFF; cdr3_nt: TGTGCCAGCAGTGAGGGGGGAGGGACACCCTCCTACAATGAGCAGTTCTTC
clone_size: NA; d_call: NA; j_call: TRBJ2-1; v_call: TRBV11-3; cdr3_aa: CASSDRGGSVFWNEQFF; cdr3_nt: TGTGCCAGCAGCGATAGGGGAGGTTCTGTATTTTGGAATGAGCAGTTCTTC
clone_size: NA; d_call: NA; j_call: TRBJ2-5; v_call: TRBV18; cdr3_aa: CASSPPSQETQYF; cdr3_nt: TGTGCCAGCTCACCACCGTCTCAGGAGACCCAGTACTTC
clone_size: NA; d_call: TRBD2; j_call: TRBJ2-7; v_call: TRBV7-9; cdr3_aa: CASRFGTNEQYF; cdr3_nt: TGTGCCAGCAGATTCGGGACTAACGAGCAGTACTTC
clone_size: NA; d_call: TRBD1; j_call: TRBJ2-1; v_call: TRBV19; cdr3_aa: CASNFIHYTGDEQFF; cdr3_nt: TGTGCCAGTAACTTTATCCACTATACAGGGGATGAGCAGTTCTTC
clone_size: NA; d_call: TRBD2; j_call: TRBJ2-7; v_call: TRBV4-1; cdr3_aa: CASSQDRWTSGYEQYF; cdr3_nt: TGCGCCAGCAGCCAAGATCGATGGACTAGCGGCTACGAGCAGTACTTC
clone_size: NA; d_call: NA; j_call: TRBJ2-7; v_call: TRBV19; cdr3_aa: CASSIDTGGGYEQYF; cdr3_nt: TGTGCCAGTAGTATAGACACAGGGGGAGGGTACGAGCAGTACTTC
clone_size: NA; d_call: NA; j_call: TRBJ1-1; v_call: TRBV5-5; cdr3_aa: CASSFWGMNTEAFF; cdr3_nt: TGTGCCAGCAGCTTCTGGGGGATGAACACTGAAGCTTTCTTT
clone_size: NA; d_call: NA; j_call: TRBJ2-7; v_call: TRBV27; cdr3_aa: CASSGDEFEQYF; cdr3_nt: TGTGCCAGCAGTGGGGACGAATTTGAGCAGTACTTC
clone_size: NA; d_call: TRBD2; j_call: TRBJ2-2; v_call: TRBV11-3; cdr3_aa: CASSFGLAGGGPSATGELFF; cdr3_nt: TGTGCCAGCAGCTTTGGACTAGCGGGAGGAGGTCCCTCGGCCACCGGGGAGCTGTTTTTT
clone_size: NA; d_call: NA; j_call: TRBJ2-2; v_call: TRBV4-1; cdr3_aa: CASSQDNAFNTGELFF; cdr3_nt: TGCGCCAGCAGCCAAGATAACGCCTTTAACACCGGGGAGCTGTTTTTT
clone_size: NA; d_call: TRBD2; j_call: TRBJ2-3; v_call: TRBV28; cdr3_aa: CASSFETSGGAPTQYF; cdr3_nt: TGTGCCAGCAGTTTTGAGACTAGCGGGGGGGCCCCTACGCAGTATTTT
clone_size: NA; d_call: NA; j_call: TRBJ2-1; v_call: TRBV19; cdr3_aa: CASRKLDRGSYEQFF; cdr3_nt: TGTGCCAGTAGAAAACTAGACCGAGGGTCCTATGAGCAGTTCTTC
clone_size: NA; d_call: TRBD2; j_call: TRBJ2-2; v_call: TRBV7-6; cdr3_aa: CASSLAPEGLAGELFF; cdr3_nt: TGTGCCAGCAGCTTAGCGCCCGAGGGACTAGCCGGGGAGCTGTTTTTT
clone_size: NA; d_call: NA; j_call: TRBJ2-7; v_call: TRBV10-2; cdr3_aa: CATWDVALFYEQYF; cdr3_nt: TGCGCCACCTGGGACGTCGCGCTATTCTACGAGCAGTACTTC
clone_size: NA; d_call: NA; j_call: TRBJ2-7; v_call: TRBV11-3; cdr3_aa: CASSLALGGFYEQYF; cdr3_nt: TGTGCCAGCAGCTTAGCATTAGGAGGATTCTACGAGCAGTACTTC
clone_size: NA; d_call: NA; j_call: TRBJ1-2; v_call: TRBV7-8; cdr3_aa: CASSLVGEDGYTF; cdr3_nt: TGTGCCAGCAGCTTAGTCGGGGAGGATGGCTACACCTTC
clone_size: NA; d_call: TRBD1; j_call: TRBJ1-1; v_call: TRBV7-9; cdr3_aa: CASSPGQGGTEAFF; cdr3_nt: TGTGCCAGCAGCCCCGGACAGGGCGGGACTGAAGCTTTCTTT
clone_size: once; d_call: NA; j_call: TRBJ2-3; v_call: TRBV4-1; cdr3_aa: CASSQGFAGVAADTQYF; cdr3_nt: TGCGCCAGCAGCCAAGGCTTCGCAGGGGTGGCGGCAGATACGCAGTATTTT
clone_size: NA; d_call: NA; j_call: TRBJ2-5; v_call: TRBV6-1; cdr3_aa: CASRKETQYF; cdr3_nt: TGTGCCAGCAGGAAAGAGACCCAGTACTTC
clone_size: NA; d_call: TRBD2; j_call: TRBJ2-7; v_call: TRBV9; cdr3_aa: CASSGTSGHYEQYF; cdr3_nt: TGTGCCAGCAGCGGGACTAGCGGCCACTACGAGCAGTACTTC
clone_size: NA; d_call: TRBD1; j_call: TRBJ2-2; v_call: TRBV5-1; cdr3_aa: CASSLWTGVSGELFF; cdr3_nt: TGCGCCAGCAGCTTATGGACAGGGGTGTCCGGGGAGCTGTTTTTT
clone_size: NA; d_call: NA; j_call: TRBJ2-7; v_call: TRBV5-5; cdr3_aa: CASSLDWTASYEQYF; cdr3_nt: TGTGCCAGCAGCTTGGACTGGACCGCTTCCTACGAGCAGTACTTC
clone_size: NA; d_call: NA; j_call: TRBJ2-7; v_call: TRBV7-2; cdr3_aa: CASSLTISQLSYEQYF; cdr3_nt: TGTGCCAGCAGTCTTACCATCTCCCAACTCTCCTACGAGCAGTACTTC
clone_size: NA; d_call: TRBD1; j_call: TRBJ1-5; v_call: TRBV7-8; cdr3_aa: CASSPSGGQLYRPQHF; cdr3_nt: TGTGCCAGCAGCCCCAGTGGGGGACAGTTGTATCGGCCCCAGCATTTT
clone_size: NA; d_call: TRBD2; j_call: TRBJ2-7; v_call: TRBV27; cdr3_aa: CASSQWAGAFHEQYF; cdr3_nt: TGTGCCAGCAGCCAATGGGCGGGAGCGTTTCACGAGCAGTACTTC
clone_size: NA; d_call: TRBD2; j_call: TRBJ2-3; v_call: TRBV11-2; cdr3_aa: CASRLAGVDTQYF; cdr3_nt: TGTGCTTCGCGTCTAGCGGGGGTGGATACGCAGTATTTT
clone_size: few; d_call: NA; j_call: TRBJ1-6; v_call: TRBV28; cdr3_aa: CASSSSDSGRYSPLHF; cdr3_nt: TGTGCCAGCAGTTCCTCGGACAGCGGCCGTTATTCACCCCTCCACTTT
clone_size: NA; d_call: NA; j_call: TRBJ2-1; v_call: TRBV5-1; cdr3_aa: CASSPSSFSYNEQFF; cdr3_nt: TGCGCCAGCAGCCCATCTAGCTTCTCCTACAATGAGCAGTTCTTC
clone_size: NA; d_call: TRBD1; j_call: TRBJ1-3; v_call: TRBV6-5; cdr3_aa: CASSADRGSGNTIYF; cdr3_nt: TGTGCCAGCAGTGCCGACAGGGGCTCTGGAAACACCATATATTTT
clone_size: NA; d_call: TRBD1; j_call: TRBJ1-2; v_call: TRBV2; cdr3_aa: CASNPGTANYYGYTF; cdr3_nt: TGTGCCAGCAACCCCGGGACAGCGAACTACTATGGCTACACCTTC
clone_size: NA; d_call: TRBD1; j_call: TRBJ1-3; v_call: TRBV28; cdr3_aa: CASSLTGTSSGNTIYF; cdr3_nt: TGTGCCAGCAGCCTGACAGGGACTTCGTCTGGAAACACCATATATTTT
clone_size: NA; d_call: NA; j_call: TRBJ1-3; v_call: TRBV13; cdr3_aa: CASSLEGTGMIYF; cdr3_nt: TGTGCCAGCAGCTTAGAGGGCACAGGGATGATATATTTT
clone_size: NA; d_call: TRBD2; j_call: TRBJ2-1; v_call: TRBV27; cdr3_aa: CASGSPGGGSGVANEQFF; cdr3_nt: TGTGCCAGCGGCAGCCCCGGGGGTGGTAGCGGGGTGGCAAATGAGCAGTTCTTC
clone_size: NA; d_call: NA; j_call: TRBJ2-7; v_call: TRBV19; cdr3_aa: CANTGSPYF; cdr3_nt: TGTGCCAATACAGGGAGCCCGTACTTC
clone_size: NA; d_call: TRBD1; j_call: TRBJ2-5; v_call: TRBV19; cdr3_aa: CASSIQTGGTQYF; cdr3_nt: TGTGCCAGTAGTATCCAGACAGGGGGGACCCAGTACTTC
clone_size: NA; d_call: NA; j_call: TRBJ1-1; v_call: TRBV27; cdr3_aa: CASHVGLNTEAFF; cdr3_nt: TGTGCCAGCCACGTAGGGCTTAACACTGAAGCTTTCTTT
clone_size: NA; d_call: NA; j_call: TRBJ1-3; v_call: TRBV30; cdr3_aa: CAWRQASSGNTIYF; cdr3_nt: TGTGCCTGGCGCCAGGCAAGCTCTGGAAACACCATATATTTT
clone_size: NA; d_call: TRBD1; j_call: TRBJ2-7; v_call: TRBV5-5; cdr3_aa: CASSSRSSVQGRFEQYF; cdr3_nt: TGTGCCAGCAGCAGCCGTTCTTCCGTACAGGGGCGCTTCGAGCAGTACTTC
clone_size: once; d_call: NA; j_call: TRBJ2-1; v_call: TRBV10-1; cdr3_aa: CASSESIGTPYNEQFF; cdr3_nt: TGCGCCAGCAGTGAGTCGATTGGGACACCATACAATGAGCAGTTCTTC
clone_size: NA; d_call: TRBD1; j_call: TRBJ1-5; v_call: TRBV19; cdr3_aa: CASNNRGRNQPQHF; cdr3_nt: TGTGCCAGTAATAACAGGGGGCGGAATCAGCCCCAGCATTTT
clone_size: once; d_call: TRBD1; j_call: TRBJ2-7; v_call: TRBV6-5; cdr3_aa: CASRGGTGDEQYF; cdr3_nt: TGTGCCAGCAGAGGGGGGACAGGGGACGAGCAGTACTTC
clone_size: NA; d_call: TRBD1; j_call: TRBJ2-1; v_call: TRBV5-1; cdr3_aa: CASSLGQGRLYNEQFF; cdr3_nt: TGCGCCAGCAGCTTGGGACAGGGAAGGCTTTACAATGAGCAGTTCTTC
clone_size: NA; d_call: TRBD1; j_call: TRBJ2-5; v_call: TRBV5-1; cdr3_aa: CASSLTLQGIQETQYF; cdr3_nt: TGCGCCAGCAGCCTCACCCTACAGGGGATCCAAGAGACCCAGTACTTC
clone_size: NA; d_call: NA; j_call: TRBJ1-2; v_call: TRBV6-5; cdr3_aa: CASKLGWNYGYTF; cdr3_nt: TGTGCCAGCAAATTAGGCTGGAACTATGGCTACACCTTC
clone_size: once; d_call: NA; j_call: TRBJ1-1; v_call: TRBV27; cdr3_aa: CASSLRGAGNTEAFF; cdr3_nt: TGTGCCAGCAGTTTACGTGGGGCGGGAAACACTGAAGCTTTCTTT